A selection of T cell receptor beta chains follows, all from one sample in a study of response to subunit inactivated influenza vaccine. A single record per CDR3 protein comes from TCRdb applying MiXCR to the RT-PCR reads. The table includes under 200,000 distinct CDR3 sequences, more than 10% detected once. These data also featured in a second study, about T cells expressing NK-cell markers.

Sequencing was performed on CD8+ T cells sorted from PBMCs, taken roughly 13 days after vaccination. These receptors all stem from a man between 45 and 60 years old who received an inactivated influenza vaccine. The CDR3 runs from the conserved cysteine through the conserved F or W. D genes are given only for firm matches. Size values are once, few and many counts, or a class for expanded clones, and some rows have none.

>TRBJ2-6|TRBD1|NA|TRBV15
TGTGCCACCAGCAGGGGGACAGGGTCGGGGGCCAACGTCCTGACTTTC
CATSRGTGSGANVLTF
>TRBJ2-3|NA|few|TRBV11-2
TGTGCCAGCAGCTACCGGACTTACTCATCCACAGATACGCAGTATTTT
CASSYRTYSSTDTQYF
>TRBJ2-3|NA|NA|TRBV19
TGTGCCAGTAGGCCAGGCGGCCGCACAGATACGCAGTATTTT
CASRPGGRTDTQYF
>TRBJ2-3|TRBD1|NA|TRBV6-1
TGTGCCAGCAGTCATTGGACAGGGTCCGTCGCAGATACGCAGTATTTT
CASSHWTGSVADTQYF
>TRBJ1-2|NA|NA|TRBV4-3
TGCGCCAGCAGCCAGGGACGAAGCGTTGGTTTAGGGGAGCTCTATGGCTACACCTTC
CASSQGRSVGLGELYGYTF
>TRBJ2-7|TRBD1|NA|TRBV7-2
TGTGCCAGCAGCTTATGGACAGGCCCCTACGAGCAGTACTTC
CASSLWTGPYEQYF
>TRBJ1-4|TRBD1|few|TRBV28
TGTGCCAGCAATCCGGACAGGGGGCTGGTTTTGGGGAGTGAAAAACTGTTTTTT
CASNPDRGLVLGSEKLFF
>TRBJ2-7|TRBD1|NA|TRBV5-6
TGTGCCAGCAGCGCGGGACAGGACCCCTACGAGCAGTACTTC
CASSAGQDPYEQYF
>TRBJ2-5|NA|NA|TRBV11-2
TGTGCCAGCAGCCGGCGCCCGGGCGAGACCCAGTACTTC
CASSRRPGETQYF
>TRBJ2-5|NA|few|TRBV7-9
TGTGCCAGCAGCTTAGCCGTCGGCCGGGAGACCCAGTACTTC
CASSLAVGRETQYF
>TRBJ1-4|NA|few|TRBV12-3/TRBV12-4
TGTGCCAGCAGCCGTCCGGGACTTAATGAAAAACTGTTTTTT
CASSRPGLNEKLFF
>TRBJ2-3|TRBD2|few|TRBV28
TGTGCCAGCAGTTTATATCTAGCGGGAAGCACAGATACGCAGTATTTT
CASSLYLAGSTDTQYF
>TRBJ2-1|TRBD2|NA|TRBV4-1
TGCGCCAGCAGCCTGGTACCGGTGGATATCGCGGAAGCGGGGGTAGACAATGAGCAGTTCTTC
CASSLVPVDIAEAGVDNEQFF
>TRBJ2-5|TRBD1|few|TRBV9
TGTGCCAGCAGCGCCCCGGGACAGGGACAAGAGACCCAGTACTTC
CASSAPGQGQETQYF
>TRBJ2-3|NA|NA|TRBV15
TGTGCCACCAGCAGTCAGGGCTGGGGCACAGATACGCAGTATTTT
CATSSQGWGTDTQYF
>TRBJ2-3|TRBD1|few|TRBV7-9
TGTGCCAGCAGCCCGGGGGGACAGGGGGGAGATACGCAGTATTTT
CASSPGGQGGDTQYF
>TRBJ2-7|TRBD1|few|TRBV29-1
TGCAGCGTTGGGGAGGACAGGGAATACGAGCAGTACTTC
CSVGEDREYEQYF
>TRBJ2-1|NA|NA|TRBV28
TGTGCCAGCAGTTTATCAAAATCCCTCAATGAGCAGTTCTTC
CASSLSKSLNEQFF
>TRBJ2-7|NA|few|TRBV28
TGTGCCAGCAGTTTGACTCTAACAGTCTACGAGCAGTACTTC
CASSLTLTVYEQYF
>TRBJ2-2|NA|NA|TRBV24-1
TGTGCCACCAGGGCAAGTATAGGGGGCACCGGGGAGCTGTTTTTT
CATRASIGGTGELFF
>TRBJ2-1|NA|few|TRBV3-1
TGTGCCAGCAGGAACACTAGAGCCAATGAGCAGTTCTTC
CASRNTRANEQFF
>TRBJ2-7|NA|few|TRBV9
TGTGCCAGCAGCGTAGGAGGTGGACCCAGCGGCGAGCAGTACTTC
CASSVGGGPSGEQYF
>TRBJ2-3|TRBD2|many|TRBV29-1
TGCAGCGTTGACGGGACTAGCGGGGTAACGACGAACACAGATACGCAGTATTTT
CSVDGTSGVTTNTDTQYF
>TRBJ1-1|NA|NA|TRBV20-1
TGCAGTGCTAGAGTAGGGGTCGGAGCTTTCTTT
CSARVGVGAFF
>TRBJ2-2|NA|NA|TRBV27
TGTGCCAGCAGTCAACTGGGGGGGGCCGACACCGGGGAGCTGTTTTTT
CASSQLGGADTGELFF
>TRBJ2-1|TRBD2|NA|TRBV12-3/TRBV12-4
TGTGCCAGCAGTTTCGGAAAGCTTAGTAGCGGGGGGAACAATGAGCAGTTCTTC
CASSFGKLSSGGNNEQFF
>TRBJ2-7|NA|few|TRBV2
TGTGCCAGCAGTGAAGGGGGGGCAGTCTACGAGCAGTACTTC
CASSEGGAVYEQYF
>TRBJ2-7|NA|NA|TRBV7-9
TGTGCCAGCAGCGGACCGCTGACAGGTAGCACCTACGAGCAGTACTTC
CASSGPLTGSTYEQYF
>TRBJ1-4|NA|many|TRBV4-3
TGCGCCAGCAGCCAAGATTTGGGGCAGGCTAATGAAAAACTGTTTTTT
CASSQDLGQANEKLFF
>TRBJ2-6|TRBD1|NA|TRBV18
TGTGCCAGCTCCCTAGGACAGGCCGCCTCTGGGGCCAACGTCCTGACTTTC
CASSLGQAASGANVLTF
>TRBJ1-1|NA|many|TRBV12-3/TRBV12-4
TGTGCCAGCAGTTTTTCCCAATACACTGAAGCTTTCTTT
CASSFSQYTEAFF
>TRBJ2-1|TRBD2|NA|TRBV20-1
TGCAGGACTTCCGGGACTAGCGGGGCCTACAATGAGCAGTTCTTC
CRTSGTSGAYNEQFF
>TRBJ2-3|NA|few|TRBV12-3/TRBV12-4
TGTGCCAGCAGTTTCTCGGGGGGCACAGATACGCAGTATTTT
CASSFSGGTDTQYF
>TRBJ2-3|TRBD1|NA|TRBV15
TGTGCCACCAGCAGGGGACAGGGGGTTACAGATACGCAGTATTTT
CATSRGQGVTDTQYF
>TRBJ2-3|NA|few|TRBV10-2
TGCGCCAGCAGCACGTGGGGGCACACAGATACGCAGTATTTT
CASSTWGHTDTQYF
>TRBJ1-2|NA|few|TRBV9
TGTGCCAGCAGCGAGGGACTTACCCTTCCTAACTATGGCTACACCTTC
CASSEGLTLPNYGYTF
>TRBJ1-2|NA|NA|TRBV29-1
TGCAGCGTTGAGACAGACAAAATCTATGGCTACACCTTC
CSVETDKIYGYTF
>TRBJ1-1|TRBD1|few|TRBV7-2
TGTGCCAGCAGCTGGGGACAGGGGATTGAAGCTTTCTTT
CASSWGQGIEAFF
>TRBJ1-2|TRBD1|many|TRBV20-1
TGCAGTGCTAGAGATGTGAGGGGGCGCGATTACCTCTATGGCTACACCTTC
CSARDVRGRDYLYGYTF
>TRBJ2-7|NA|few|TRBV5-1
TGCGCCAGCAGGCCCACAGCGGGCCCAACCTACGAGCAGTACTTC
CASRPTAGPTYEQYF
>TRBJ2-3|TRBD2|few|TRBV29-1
TGCAGCGTTGCCCCCCCAGCGGGGTTCACAGATACGCAGTATTTT
CSVAPPAGFTDTQYF
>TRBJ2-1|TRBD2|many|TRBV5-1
TGCGCCAGCAGCTTGGAACTAGCGACGGGATACAATGAGCAGTTCTTC
CASSLELATGYNEQFF
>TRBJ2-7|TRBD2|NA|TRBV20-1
TGCAGTGCGGCGACTAGCGGGGGTCTGGAGCAGTACTTC
CSAATSGGLEQYF
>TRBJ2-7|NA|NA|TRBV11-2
TGTGCCAGCAGCTTAGGGACTTTATACGAGCAGTACTTC
CASSLGTLYEQYF
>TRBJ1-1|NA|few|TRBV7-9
TGTGCCAGCAGCTTAATGCCGGGGGCACCCACTGAAGCTTTCTTT
CASSLMPGAPTEAFF
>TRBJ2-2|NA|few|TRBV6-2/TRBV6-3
TGTGCCAGCAGTTACGGGGGGATCGGGGAGCTGTTTTTT
CASSYGGIGELFF
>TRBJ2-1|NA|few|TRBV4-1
TGCGCCAGCAGCCAAGATTCCATTTACAATGAGCAGTTCTTC
CASSQDSIYNEQFF
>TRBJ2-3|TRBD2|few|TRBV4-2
TGTGCCAGCAGCCAAGATTTGGTAGCGGGGGGGCTAGATACGCAGTATTTT
CASSQDLVAGGLDTQYF
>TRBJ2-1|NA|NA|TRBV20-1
TGCAGTACACGGTTTTCCTACAATGAGCAGTTCTTC
CSTRFSYNEQFF
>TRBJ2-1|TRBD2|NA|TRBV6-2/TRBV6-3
TGTGCCAGCAGTTACTGGCTAGCGGAGTACAATGAGCAGTTCTTC
CASSYWLAEYNEQFF
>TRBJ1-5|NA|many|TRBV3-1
TGTGCCAGCAGGGGGGAGCAGCACAATCAGCCCCAGCATTTT
CASRGEQHNQPQHF